Included here is one T cell receptor (beta chain) sequence, with context. What it recognizes is unknown. This record belongs to a study of T cell responses to AZD1222 COVID-19 vaccine. Study-level results: It should be noted that donors were predominantly white British and more often female, and clonal diversity was possibly underestimated. Samples come after the peak T cell response, not at day 14. A reported finding is that nearly half of spike-specific TCRs target unmutated variant regions. Spike regions recognized by vaccine-associated CD4 TCRs spanned the protein, led by 160-218 and 743-854.

The CDR3 totals 14 residues. The germline V and J ends were trimmed by 3 bases and 7 bases, with 16 bases remaining between them. Germline V gene data show CDR1 as SGHTA and CDR2 as FQGNSA. Some clones are missing from TCRdb's copy, which holds only in-frame ones; the method was immunoSEQ multiplex PCR. The sample has some 110,000 clones, about 89% seen once; the top ten hold 6% to 8.5%. This TCR was sampled from an adult who received the AZD1222 COVID-19 vaccine. J is TRBJ2-7 and V is TRBV7-2; D is undetermined. The sequences come from peripheral blood, collected 28 days after the second AZD1222 dose. CDR3: CASSLSPLYNEQYF. The CDR3 DNA reads TGTGCCAGCAGCTTGTCGCCTTTGTATAATGAGCAGTACTTC.